This T cell receptor (beta chain) appears in the sequencing data of a study of beta chain features in type 1 diabetes. Study observations and caveats: In these data, an HLA type influence on TCRB rearrangement remained unresolved. Shorter TCRB CDR3s, moderately but significantly so, were found in Type 1 diabetes patients in all four CD4+ subsets.

What was sequenced were expressed TCRB transcripts, since all of the isolated RNA had been reverse transcribed. Using immunoSEQ multiplex PCR, the repertoire was profiled, and TCRdb retains in-frame clones only, with some absent. The repertoire holds approximately 57,000 clones, around 56% seen once, with 2% to 3% in the top ten. CDR1 is SGHVS and CDR2 is FNYEAQ in the germline V gene. The V and J ends lost 1 base and 5 bases, in that order; junction bases with no gene match: 3. The CDR3 runs to 15 residues. In the case of this clone: What it binds is unknown.

This chain uses TRBV7-6 with TRBJ1-5; 9 nucleotides agree with TRBD1. Input material: Tregs from blood. This TCR was sampled from a woman aged 40 to 50 with type 1 diabetes. CDR3 nucleotides: TGTGCCAGCAGCTTAGGACAGGGGGGGGATCAGCCCCAGCATTTT. Amino acid sequence: CASSLGQGGDQPQHF.